This T cell receptor beta chain emerged from a study of regulatory dendritic cells for organ transplantation. FACS sorted CD4+ or CD8+ T cells into CD45RA+ naive and CD45RO+ memory. The study, taken as a whole, reports: Memory CD8+ clonal expansion seemed more limited with regulatory than mature dendritic cells. Memory T cells were less diverse than naive, with memory CD8+ most oligoclonal. Between individuals, the alloreactive memory CD8+ T cell pool differed considerably.

Sequenced by immunoSEQ multiplex PCR; TCRdb stores in-frame clones only, minus some. The sample consists of under 50,000 clones, about nine tenths of them appearing once. A word on this clone: The antigen is not known.

This TCR came from a human donor in good health. The sequenced sample was naive CD8+ T cells from blood. Described subset: CD45RA+ naive T cells.

The CDR3 spells CASSPRTAMNTEAFF. DNA of the CDR3: TGTGCCAGCTCACCAAGGACAGCTATGAACACTGAAGCTTTCTTT. The chain employs TRBV18 and TRBJ1-1, with D possibly matching TRBD1 (6 bases). Germline V lookup: CDR1 KGHSH, CDR2 LQKENI. The CDR3 loop spans 15 amino acids. The V end lost 2 bases, the J end lost 0 bases, and 10 bases lay between the germline ends.